These 16 T cell receptor beta chains came from one sample sequenced in a study of cytomegalovirus exposure and HLA in healthy donors (dated by TCRdb to the late 2010s). Libraries were built with the immunoSEQ multiplex PCR assay. For the multiplex PCR, a mixture combining 60 forward primers for TCR Vbeta segments and 13 reverse primers for TCR Jbeta segments was used. The table comes from immuneACCESS by way of TCRdb, which keeps in-frame sequences with V and J called. Part of the clones is missing from these tables; in studies checked, under half for an unresolved V gene and the rest for unknown reasons. The sample records tens of thousands of clones, around half of which are singletons. The ten largest make up roughly 12% of the sample. Material for sequencing was PBMCs. The receptor source for this set is a human donor in good health.

The rearrangement joins TRBV7-9 to TRBJ2-2, with TRBD2 identical over 13 bases. The CDR3 is 17 residues long. Germline CDR1 reads SEHNR; CDR2 reads FQNEAQ (reference sequence). After removal of 2 bases from V and 6 bases from J, the junction contained 6 bases not matched to a gene. The chain's CDR3 is CASSLRRLAGGPGELFF. CDR3 in DNA: TGTGCCAGCAGCTTAAGACGACTAGCGGGGGGCCCCGGGGAGCTGTTTTTT.

This chain links TRBV7-8 with TRBJ1-1; D is possibly TRBD1 (5 bases). Trimming left V 1 base short and J 1 base short, with 7 bases between. CDR3 length equals 14 residues. The germline V gene has CDR1 SGHVS and CDR2 FQNEAQ. Here the CDR3 DNA reads TGTGCCAGCAGCTTAGGCAGGGCGAACACTGAAGCTTTCTTT. This translates into CASSLGRANTEAFF.

This chain joins TRBV7-2 and TRBJ2-3, with 8 bases identical to TRBD1. The CDR3 extends over 15 amino acids. The V and J ends lost 5 bases and 4 bases, in that order; junction bases with no gene match: 8. Germline V gene lookup returns CDR1 SGHTA and CDR2 FQGNSA. The CDR3 region is CASSDPGQAADTQYF. In nucleotides, the CDR3 is TGTGCCAGCAGCGACCCGGGACAGGCGGCAGATACGCAGTATTTT.

The chain carries TRBV6-5 and TRBJ1-1, with 7 bases that match TRBD1. Trimming took 6 bases from V and 1 from J; bases not matched to a gene: 2. Germline V gives CDR1 MNHEY, CDR2 SVGAGI. The CDR3 runs 13 residues. The chain's CDR3 is CASRRTGNTEAFF. The CDR3, as DNA: TGTGCCAGCAGACGGACAGGGAACACTGAAGCTTTCTTT.

The chain uses TRBV7-3 and TRBJ2-1; a weak D match, TRBD1 (5 bases). V was clipped by 1 base and J by 9 bases, with 13 bases between them. This CDR3 contains 14 residues. Per the germline V gene, CDR1 is SGHTA and CDR2 is FQGTGA. The CDR3 DNA reads TGTGCCAGCAGCTTAATACAGGAAACCAGTGAGCAGTTCTTC. Its protein product is CASSLIQETSEQFF.

J is TRBJ1-6 and V is TRBV6-5, with no clear D. The CDR3 loop spans 16 amino acids. Germline CDR1 MNHEY, CDR2 SVGAGI. The ends were cut back, 0 bases at V and 8 bases at J, with 14 bases in the middle. The CDR3 loop reads CASSYSFGEAYSPLHF. The CDR3 DNA sequence: TGTGCCAGCAGTTACTCGTTTGGGGAGGCTTATTCACCCCTCCACTTT.

The V call is TRBV11-2, the J call TRBJ2-1; perhaps TRBD2 as D (6 bases). This CDR3 is 14 amino acids long. Trimming pared 1 base from V and 6 bases from J, leaving 10 bases between. Germline V lookup: CDR1 SGHAT, CDR2 FQNNGV. The CDR3 is CASSLGGAANEQFF. The CDR3 DNA reads as TGTGCCAGCAGCTTAGGCGGGGCTGCCAATGAGCAGTTCTTC.

The genes are TRBV4-3 and TRBJ1-4, with no clear D. This CDR3 is 18 amino acids long. In germline, CDR1 is LGHNA, CDR2 YSLEER. The ends were cut back, 0 bases at V and 4 bases at J, with 18 bases in the middle. The CDR3 reads CASSQDPGRPPLNEKLFF. For the CDR3, the DNA is TGCGCCAGCAGCCAAGATCCGGGGAGGCCCCCTCTTAATGAAAAACTGTTTTTT.

The chain employs TRBV5-1 and TRBJ1-6, with 7 bases that match TRBD1. The junction had 4 bases not matched to a gene; V was cut back by 0 bases and J by 10 bases. This CDR3 is built from 14 residues. Germline V gene data show CDR1 as SGHRS and CDR2 as YFSETQ. CDR3 region: CASSLEARGSPLHF. Written as DNA, the CDR3 is TGCGCCAGCAGCTTGGAAGCCAGGGGGTCACCCCTCCACTTT.

This clone has a single count. Germline is not matched at one junction end, which may reflect a read error. The chain links TRBV18 to TRBJ1-2; no firm D call. This CDR3 region has 13 residues. Germline V lookup: CDR1 KGHSH, CDR2 LQKENI. In DNA, the CDR3 is TGTGCCACCTCACCCAACAGTGGAACTAGTTACACCTTC. Protein: CATSPNSGTSYTF.

CDR3: CASSTPAGLAGGGTDTQYF. In DNA form, the CDR3 reads TGTGCCAGCAGCACCCCGGCGGGACTAGCGGGGGGAGGCACAGATACGCAGTATTTT. The chain joins TRBV7-9 to TRBJ2-3; 15 bases are a match to TRBD2. J was trimmed by 1 base and V by 5 bases; bases with no gene match: 10. Per the germline V gene, CDR1 is SEHNR and CDR2 is FQNEAQ (reference sequence). The CDR3 totals 19 residues.

The chain links TRBV18 to TRBJ2-1; 7 nucleotides line up with TRBD1. Germline assignment: CDR1 KGHSH and CDR2 LQKENI. The V and J ends lost 6 bases and 6 bases, in that order; junction bases with no gene match: 5. The CDR3 length is 13 residues. CDR3 protein: CASSPSGGNEQFF. CDR3 DNA: TGTGCCAGCTCGCCCTCAGGGGGCAATGAGCAGTTCTTC.

The genes are TRBV5-1 and TRBJ1-1; D uncertain. The ends were cut back, 6 bases at V and 5 bases at J, with 23 bases in the middle. The CDR3 extends over 16 amino acids. Germline V gene data show CDR1 as SGHRS and CDR2 as YFSETQ. CDR3 residues: CASTPLPDTSGTEAFF. The CDR3 DNA reads TGCGCCAGCACCCCGTTACCCGACACTTCTGGTACTGAAGCTTTCTTT.

Regarding this clone: This same CDR3 is encoded by further DNA sequences in the sample. V and J are TRBV10-3 and TRBJ1-2; TRBD1 agrees at 12 bases. CDR3 size: 14 residues. V lost 7 bases, J lost 6 bases, and 6 bases stayed unmatched. The germline gives CDR1 ENHRY, CDR2 SYGVKD. CDR3 sequence: CAITLGQGADGYTF. CDR3 DNA: TGTGCCATCACCTTGGGACAGGGGGCCGATGGCTACACCTTC.

The rearrangement joins TRBV5-1 to TRBJ1-1; possible D gene TRBD1, 6 bases. The CDR3 spans 15 residues. Looked up from germline, CDR1 is SGHRS and CDR2 is YFSETQ. Trimming took 4 bases from V and 1 from J, leaving 14 bases between them. This chain's CDR3 is CASSHTGYGNTEAFF. CDR3 DNA sequence: TGCGCCAGCAGCCATACAGGGTATGGGAACACTGAAGCTTTCTTT.

The gene calls are TRBV10-3 and TRBJ2-7, with 11 bases aligning to TRBD1. The CDR3 extends over 14 amino acids. Trimming took 4 bases from V and 7 from J; bases not matched to a gene: 6. CDR1 and CDR2 (germline): ENHRY, SYGVKD. The CDR3 coding sequence is TGTGCCATCAGTGTCTCCGGGACAGGGGGTGAGCAGTACTTC. Translating gives CAISVSGTGGEQYF.